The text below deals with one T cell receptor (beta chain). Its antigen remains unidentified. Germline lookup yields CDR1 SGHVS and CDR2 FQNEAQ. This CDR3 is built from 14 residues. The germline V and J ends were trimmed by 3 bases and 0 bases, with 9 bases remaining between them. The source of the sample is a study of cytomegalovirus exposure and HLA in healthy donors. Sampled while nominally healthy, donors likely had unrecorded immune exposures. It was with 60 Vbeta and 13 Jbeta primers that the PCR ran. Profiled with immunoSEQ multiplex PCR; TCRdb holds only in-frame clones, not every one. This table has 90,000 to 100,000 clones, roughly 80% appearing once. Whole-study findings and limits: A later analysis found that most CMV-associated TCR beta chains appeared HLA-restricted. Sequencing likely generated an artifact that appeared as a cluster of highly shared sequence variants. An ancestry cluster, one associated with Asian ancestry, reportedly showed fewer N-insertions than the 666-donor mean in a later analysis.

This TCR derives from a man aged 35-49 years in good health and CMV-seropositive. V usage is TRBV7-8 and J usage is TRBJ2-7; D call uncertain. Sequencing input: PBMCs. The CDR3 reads CASSFQPSSYEQYF. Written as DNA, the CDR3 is TGTGCCAGCAGCTTTCAACCGAGCTCCTACGAGCAGTACTTC.